Below are 22 T cell receptor beta chains sequenced from a single sample in a study of blood T cell repertoires in COVID-19. Clones were read by immunoSEQ multiplex PCR, and TCRdb kept only the in-frame ones, dropping some. Among about 260,000 clones listed, around nine tenths were seen once. Sample: peripheral blood. These TCRs come from a man aged 35-49 years who had recovered from COVID-19.

This sequence joins TRBV7-2 and TRBJ1-1; tentative D call: TRBD1 (5 bases). The CDR3 has 16 residues. The ends were cut back, 1 base at V and 4 bases at J, with 16 bases in the middle. Germline assignment: CDR1 SGHTA and CDR2 FQGNSA. The CDR3 is CASSLEGVRLGTEAFF. The CDR3 DNA follows: TGTGCCAGCAGCTTAGAAGGGGTTCGTCTGGGCACTGAAGCTTTCTTT.

This clone was counted once. The chain uses TRBV3-1 (or the pseudogene TRBV3-2) and TRBJ1-6; 9 nucleotides align to TRBD1. V dropped 3 bases and J dropped 9; count of bases not matched to a gene: 6. CDR1 is LGHDT and CDR2 is YNNKEL in the germline V gene (reference sequence). The CDR3 covers 15 residues. CDR3 residues: CASSHPDRGFSPLHF. In DNA, the CDR3 is TGTGCCAGCAGCCATCCCGACAGGGGGTTTTCACCCCTCCACTTT.

The genes are TRBV27 and TRBJ1-2; D is perhaps TRBD1 (5 bases). Germline values: CDR1 MNHEY, CDR2 SMNVEV (reference sequence). The CDR3 runs to 17 residues. V gave up 2 bases and J gave up 4 bases, with 20 bases separating them. CDR3 coding DNA: TGTGCCAGCAGTTTAATAGGGGCCCGCCCCGGGTCCTATGGCTACACCTTC. It yields the protein CASSLIGARPGSYGYTF.

The CDR3 region is CASSQARDRVFGANVLTF. CDR3 sequence (DNA): TGTGCCAGCAGCCAAGCCCGGGACAGGGTATTTGGGGCCAACGTCCTGACTTTC. The gene calls are TRBV14 and TRBJ2-6, with TRBD1 matching over 9 bases. The junction had 7 bases not matched to a gene; V was cut back by 1 base and J by 3 bases. The germline V gene has CDR1 SGHDN and CDR2 FVKESK. The CDR3 has 18 amino acids.

The genes are TRBV10-1 and TRBJ2-4; 10 nucleotides line up with TRBD1. CDR1 WNHNN and CDR2 SYGVQD come from the germline V gene (reference sequence). This CDR3 contains 15 residues. The J segment lost 8 bases and the V segment lost 4 bases, leaving 8 bases of the junction unmatched. The CDR3 here is CASSVYPGQGYIQYF. The CDR3 coding sequence is TGCGCCAGCAGTGTCTACCCGGGACAGGGGTACATTCAGTACTTC.

The chain recombines TRBV25-1 with TRBJ2-7; TRBD1 aligns across 7 bases. Germline V gene lookup returns CDR1 MGHDK and CDR2 SYGVNS. V dropped 3 bases and J dropped 5; count of bases not matched to a gene: 4. The length of the CDR3 is 13 residues. DNA for the CDR3: TGTGCCAGCAGTGACCACAGGGGTCACGAGCAGTACTTC. It codes for CASSDHRGHEQYF.

This clone was counted a single time. The chain recombines TRBV9 with TRBJ1-2; D unresolved. Germline assignment: CDR1 SGDLS and CDR2 YYNGEE. This CDR3 is 16 amino acids long. The V and J ends lost 7 bases and 6 bases respectively, with 25 bases between them. CDR3 sequence: CASGNAEGARWHGYTF. CDR3 bases: TGTGCCAGCGGGAATGCTGAGGGCGCTCGGTGGCATGGCTACACCTTC.

The rearrangement uses TRBV6-6 and TRBJ2-7; TRBD2 aligns across 9 bases. The CDR3 has 15 amino acids. Per the germline V gene, CDR1 is MNHNY and CDR2 is SVGAGI (reference sequence). V was clipped by 5 bases and J by 3 bases; unmatched bases: 8. The CDR3, as DNA: TGTGCCAGCAGTACCCAGCGGGAGGTGAACTACGAGCAGTACTTC. Its protein product is CASSTQREVNYEQYF.

CDR3 protein: CAISDGQGHPGGYTF. In nucleotides, the CDR3 is TGTGCCATCAGTGACGGGCAGGGCCATCCCGGTGGCTACACCTTC. The chain uses TRBV10-3 and TRBJ1-2, with D possibly TRBD1 on 5 matching bases. Deletions cut 3 bases from V and 7 bases from J, with 18 bases between. This CDR3 has 15 amino acids. Germline assignment: CDR1 ENHRY and CDR2 SYGVKD.

The genes are TRBV28 and TRBJ2-5, with 8 bases matching TRBD2. The CDR3 covers 16 residues. Trimming removed 2 bases from V and 4 bases from J; junction bases left unmatched: 9. From germline, CDR1 is MDHEN and CDR2 SYDVKM. The CDR3 nucleotides read TGTGCCAGCAGTTTAAACGGTCCGGGAGGGGGAGAGACCCAGTACTTC. Encoded protein: CASSLNGPGGGETQYF.

Points on this clone: A far larger clone lies a single base away; this is likely a read error. The V and J genes are TRBV6-5 and TRBJ1-1; the D is unclear. CDR1 is MNHEY and CDR2 is SVGAGI in the germline V gene. The CDR3 runs to 12 residues. The V end lost 2 bases, the J end lost 4 bases, and 5 bases lay between the germline ends. For the CDR3, the DNA is TGTGCCAGCAGTTACGGGAGCACTGAAGCTTTCTTT. Protein: CASSYGSTEAFF.

The gene calls are TRBV9 and TRBJ1-2, with 8 bases that match TRBD1. Germline V gene lookup returns CDR1 SGDLS and CDR2 YYNGEE. CDR3 size: 15 residues. V was clipped by 3 bases and J by 4 bases; unmatched bases: 8. The CDR3 protein is CASSARQGSPYGYTF. DNA of the CDR3: TGTGCCAGCAGCGCGAGACAGGGGTCTCCCTATGGCTACACCTTC.

The chain employs TRBV6-1 and TRBJ2-5; D possibly corresponds to TRBD1 (7 bases). The CDR3 contains 18 residues. Trimming left V 1 base short and J 5 bases short, with 23 bases between. From germline, CDR1 is MNHNS and CDR2 SASEGT. CDR3 in amino acids: CASSEVGTSTGRRETQYF. The CDR3 bases are TGTGCCAGCAGTGAAGTAGGAACTTCGACAGGGAGGCGCGAGACCCAGTACTTC.

The V call is TRBV6-2 or TRBV6-3, the J call TRBJ2-3, with 15 bases identical to TRBD2. J gave up 7 bases and V 4 bases, and 3 bases lay outside the gene matches. The germline CDR1 and CDR2 sequences are MNHEY and SVGEGT. The CDR3 loop spans 15 amino acids. The CDR3 sequence: CASSWGLAGGYTQYF. CDR3 coding DNA: TGTGCCAGCAGTTGGGGACTAGCGGGAGGTTATACGCAGTATTTT.

The J gene is TRBJ1-2, the V gene TRBV28, with 8 bases matching TRBD1. J gave up 4 bases and V 8 bases, and 9 bases lay outside the gene matches. The germline gives CDR1 MDHEN, CDR2 SYDVKM. The CDR3 spans 14 residues. CDR3: CASGPPGQVYGYTF. CDR3 DNA: TGTGCCAGCGGACCACCGGGACAGGTCTATGGCTACACCTTC.

This sequence joins TRBV12-3 or TRBV12-4 and TRBJ2-5; D gene ambiguous. The CDR3 covers 13 residues. Trimming took off 0 bases at V and 5 bases at J, with 7 bases between the two ends. The CDR3 sequence is CASSLAEWETQYF. The CDR3 DNA reads as TGTGCCAGCAGTTTAGCAGAGTGGGAGACCCAGTACTTC.

The gene calls are TRBV19 and TRBJ2-2; D not certain. This CDR3 comprises 13 residues. Germline-derived CDR1 and CDR2 are LNHDA and SQIVND (reference sequence). Trimming shortened V by 0 bases and J by 5 bases, and 4 bases separated the two germline ends. The CDR3 protein is CASSIERTGELFF. CDR3 bases: TGTGCCAGTAGTATAGAGAGGACCGGGGAGCTGTTTTTT.

The sample holds one count of this clone. The chain recombines TRBV5-6 with TRBJ2-7; TRBD2 matches at 8 bases. The J segment lost 2 bases and the V segment lost 2 bases, leaving 3 bases of the junction unmatched. Germline loops: CDR1 SGHDT, CDR2 YYEEEE. The CDR3 has 14 residues. CDR3 sequence reads: CASSLSGGAYEQYF. CDR3 nucleotide sequence: TGTGCCAGCAGCTTATCCGGGGGGGCCTACGAGCAGTACTTC.

The CDR3 region has the DNA TGCAGTGCTAGTGGTCTAGCGGGGGGCTTGCAAGAGACCCAGTACTTC. Amino acids: CSASGLAGGLQETQYF. The V and J genes are TRBV20-1 and TRBJ2-5; 11 bases match TRBD2. This CDR3 region has 16 residues. Trimming removed 3 bases from V and 2 bases from J; junction bases left unmatched: 8. Germline V CDR1 and CDR2: DFQATT, SNEGSKA (reference sequence).

V gene TRBV7-9 combines with J gene TRBJ2-7; TRBD2 matches at 7 bases. Germline V gene data show CDR1 as SEHNR and CDR2 as FQNEAQ (reference sequence). The CDR3 sequence is 15 residues long. V trimming: 3 bases; J trimming: 4 bases; junction bases outside the gene matches: 9. The CDR3 bases are TGTGCCAGCAGCTTCGGTGCTAGCGGTGCGTACGAGCAGTACTTC. Translation gives CASSFGASGAYEQYF.

This rearrangement joins TRBV9 to TRBJ2-7; 13 bases agree with TRBD2. Per the germline V gene, CDR1 is SGDLS and CDR2 is YYNGEE. The CDR3 covers 16 residues. The V gene end was trimmed by 0 bases and the J gene end by 2 bases; junction bases not matched to a gene: 2. The CDR3 here is CASSVGLAGGPYEQYF. CDR3 coding DNA: TGTGCCAGCAGCGTAGGACTAGCGGGGGGACCCTACGAGCAGTACTTC.

J is TRBJ2-7 and V is TRBV30; D perhaps matches TRBD2 (5 bases). The V and J ends lost 8 bases and 2 bases respectively, with 10 bases between them. The CDR3 consists of 11 residues. Germline V gene lookup returns CDR1 GTSNPN and CDR2 SVGIG (reference sequence). The CDR3: CARGSPYEQYF. As DNA, the CDR3 is TGTGCCCGAGGGTCCCCCTACGAGCAGTACTTC.